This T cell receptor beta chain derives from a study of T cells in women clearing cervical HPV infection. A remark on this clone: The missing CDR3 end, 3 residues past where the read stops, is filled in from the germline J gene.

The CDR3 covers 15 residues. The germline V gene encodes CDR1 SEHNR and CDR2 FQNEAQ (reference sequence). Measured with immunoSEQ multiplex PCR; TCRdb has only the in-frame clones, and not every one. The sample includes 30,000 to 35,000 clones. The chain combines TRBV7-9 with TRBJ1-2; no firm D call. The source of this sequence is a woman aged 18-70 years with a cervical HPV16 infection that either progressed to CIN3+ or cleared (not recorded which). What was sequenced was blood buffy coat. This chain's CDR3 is CASSWASGPDNDYTF. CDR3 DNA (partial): TGTGCCAGCAGCTGGGCTAGCGGCCCCGACAATGAC.